This T cell receptor (beta chain) originates from a study of blood T cell repertoires in COVID-19. About the research overall: T cells, B-cell-depleted T cells, or PBMCs provided the cDNA or gDNA that served as material.

The germline gives CDR1 SEHNR, CDR2 FQNEAQ (reference sequence). The CDR3 consists of 13 residues. Deletions cut 2 bases from V and 6 bases from J, with 8 bases between. Method: immunoSEQ multiplex PCR; TCRdb's copy keeps in-frame clones and lacks some. The data hold some 140,000 clones, with around 83% observed a single time. This TCR was sampled from a human donor in a cohort sampled during active COVID-19. The sample taken for sequencing was peripheral blood. J is TRBJ1-5 and V is TRBV7-9; D is uncertain. The CDR3: CASSLSSGQPQHF. The CDR3 region has the DNA TGTGCCAGCAGCTTATCGTCGGGTCAGCCCCAGCATTTT.